One and the same sample provided the 14 T cell receptor beta chains below, sequenced in a study of shared clonotypes between healthy human individuals. Cells designated naive CD8 were CD45RO-negative and were positively selected for CCR7, with terminally differentiated effector memory CD45RA+ cells excluded. TCRdb keeps only in-frame clones here, not all; method: immunoSEQ multiplex PCR. The table records under 700,000 clones, roughly 95% of them present only once. Sample: naive CD8+ T cells sorted from blood. The source is a woman in her twenties or thirties in good health.

This clone was picked up one time. The CDR3 bases are TGTGCCAGCAGAGTGGGGCGGGACGGCTACGAGCAGTACTTC. Amino acid sequence: CASRVGRDGYEQYF. The chain recombines TRBV27 with TRBJ2-7, with a weak D call TRBD2 (6 bases). The CDR3 consists of 14 residues. V gave up 6 bases and J gave up 3 bases, with 15 bases separating them. Germline V lookup: CDR1 MNHEY, CDR2 SMNVEV (reference sequence).

This clone showed up just once. CDR3 bases: TGTGCCAGTAGTATAGTGCCTAGCGTCTACAATGAGCAGTTCTTC. Translation: CASSIVPSVYNEQFF. This chain links TRBV19 with TRBJ2-1; perhaps TRBD2 as D (6 bases). CDR3 length equals 15 residues. CDR1 is LNHDA, CDR2 SQIVND, per germline (reference sequence). V lost 1 base, J lost 3 bases, and 10 bases lay in between.

The chain links TRBV28 to TRBJ1-1; tentatively, D is TRBD1 (6 bases). Germline-derived CDR1 and CDR2 are MDHEN and SYDVKM. This CDR3 has 16 amino acids. The V end lost 1 base, the J end lost 4 bases, and 16 bases lay between the germline ends. CDR3 bases: TGTGCCAGCAGTTTATCAGGGGCTCGGCAATTCACTGAAGCTTTCTTT. Translated, it gives CASSLSGARQFTEAFF.

V gene TRBV5-4 combines with J gene TRBJ2-6; 12 nucleotides agree with TRBD2. After removal of 3 bases from V and 0 bases from J, the junction contained 4 bases not matched to a gene. Germline V gene data show CDR1 as SGHNT and CDR2 as YYREEE (reference sequence). The CDR3 contains 18 residues. CDR3 nucleotides: TGTGCCAGCAGCTCGCTGACTAGCGGGAGCTCTGGGGCCAACGTCCTGACTTTC. Protein product: CASSSLTSGSSGANVLTF.

V gene TRBV23-1 combines with J gene TRBJ1-5; the D is unclear. TRBV23-1 is noted as an ORF with a role that remains uncertain. V was shortened by 6 bases and J by 6 bases, with 12 bases between the two germline ends. There are 13 residues in the CDR3. The CDR3: CASRPACPQPQHF. The CDR3 region has the DNA TGCGCCAGCAGACCCGCTTGCCCTCAGCCCCAGCATTTT.

The CDR3 DNA sequence: TGCGCCAGCAGCCAAGAGTTTGAGGGTCGTAGCACTGAAGCTTTCTTT. Protein product: CASSQEFEGRSTEAFF. The chain links TRBV4-1 to TRBJ1-1, with D uncertain. From germline, CDR1 is MGHRA and CDR2 YSYEKL. The germline V and J ends were trimmed by 0 bases and 4 bases, with 15 bases remaining between them. The CDR3 totals 16 residues.

Here the CDR3 reads CASSSTGELFF. DNA for the CDR3: TGTGCCAGCAGTTCGACCGGGGAGCTGTTTTTT. The chain employs TRBV6-4 and TRBJ2-2, with D uncertain. Germline CDR1 reads MRHNA; CDR2 reads SNTAGT. V gave up 5 bases and J gave up 5 bases, with 3 bases separating them. The CDR3 covers 11 residues.

CDR3 sequence: CASSLPLGRSNTEAFF. CDR3 coding DNA: TGTGCCAGCAGTTTACCTTTAGGACGGAGCAACACTGAAGCTTTCTTT. The J gene is TRBJ1-1, the V gene TRBV28; D remains unclear. This CDR3 is built from 16 residues. The germline V gene encodes CDR1 MDHEN and CDR2 SYDVKM. Trimming took 2 bases from V and 2 from J, leaving 15 bases between them.

V usage is TRBV6-5 and J usage is TRBJ2-5; TRBD1 matches at 8 bases. CDR1 and CDR2 (germline): MNHEY, SVGAGI. The CDR3 is 13 residues long. V was pared by 5 bases and J by 4 bases, with 3 bases of the junction left unmatched. The CDR3 is CASSPDRGETQYF. The DNA of the CDR3 is TGTGCCAGCAGTCCTGACAGGGGAGAGACCCAGTACTTC.

The rearrangement links TRBV27 to TRBJ2-7; tentatively, D is TRBD1 or TRBD2 (6 bases each). The CDR3 is 15 residues long. Deletions cut 0 bases from V and 7 bases from J, with 16 bases between. Germline CDR1 reads MNHEY; CDR2 reads SMNVEV (reference sequence). CDR3 sequence (DNA): TGTGCCAGCAGTTTATCGCCGGGGGCTCTAGGTGAGCAGTACTTC. Translated, it gives CASSLSPGALGEQYF.

The CDR3 spells CASSGVTSGPEETQYF. The CDR3 region has the DNA TGTGCCAGCAGCGGGGTGACTAGCGGGCCGGAAGAGACCCAGTACTTC. The rearrangement links TRBV9 to TRBJ2-5, with 10 bases lining up with TRBD2. Germline CDR1 SGDLS, CDR2 YYNGEE. J gave up 3 bases and V 3 bases, and 8 bases lay outside the gene matches. The CDR3 spans 16 residues.

The chain links TRBV6-5 to TRBJ1-4, with D possibly TRBD1 on 6 matching bases. Trimming shortened V by 6 bases and J by 8 bases, and 13 bases separated the two germline ends. CDR3 length: 13 amino acids. Germline V lookup: CDR1 MNHEY, CDR2 SVGAGI. This CDR3 is CASRQGALEKLFF. In DNA form, the CDR3 reads TGTGCCAGCAGACAGGGTGCCCTCGAAAAACTGTTTTTT.

The chain recombines TRBV9 with TRBJ2-7, with 8 positions matching TRBD1. With V trimmed by 0 bases and J by 4 bases, 15 bases remained unmatched. Germline CDR1 SGDLS, CDR2 YYNGEE. This CDR3 is built from 18 residues. CDR3 loop: CASSVVGDRRNIFYEQYF. The CDR3 DNA follows: TGTGCCAGCAGCGTAGTAGGGGACAGGCGGAATATTTTTTACGAGCAGTACTTC.

This clone has a single count. V gene TRBV19 combines with J gene TRBJ2-5; the D gene is possibly TRBD1 (5 bases). CDR1 LNHDA and CDR2 SQIVND come from the germline V gene (reference sequence). CDR3 length equals 15 residues. V was trimmed by 3 bases and J by 5 bases, leaving 16 bases between them. The CDR3 here is CASSMSQGAGETQYF. Written as DNA, the CDR3 is TGTGCCAGTAGTATGAGCCAGGGCGCCGGGGAGACCCAGTACTTC.